What follows are 10 T cell receptor beta chains derived from one specimen sequenced in a study of cytotoxic CD8 clonotypes in ibrutinib-treated CLL. Using immunoSEQ multiplex PCR, the repertoire was profiled, and TCRdb retains in-frame clones only, with some absent. This sample yields 140,000 or so clones, of which roughly 83% are seen a single time; 9.5% to 15% belongs to the top ten. Specimen: PBMCs, collected after 12 months of ibrutinib treatment. The receptors originated from a human donor with chronic lymphocytic leukemia.

This clone has only one observation. This chain connects TRBV6-1 to TRBJ1-1; TRBD1 aligns across 9 bases. Germline loops: CDR1 MNHNS, CDR2 SASEGT. The V segment lost 3 bases and the J segment 7 bases; nucleotides outside the gene matches: 6. CDR3 size: 14 residues. Here the CDR3 reads CASSEPGTGLEAFF. In DNA form, the CDR3 reads TGTGCCAGCAGTGAGCCCGGGACAGGGCTTGAAGCTTTCTTT.

The rearrangement uses TRBV15 and TRBJ2-3; no clear D. The CDR3 has 16 amino acids. Germline CDR1 LNHNV, CDR2 YYDKDF (reference sequence). Trimming shortened V by 5 bases and J by 5 bases, and 20 bases separated the two germline ends. CDR3 region: CATSSIVFSSGDTQYF. The CDR3 DNA reads TGTGCCACCAGCTCAATAGTGTTTTCATCTGGAGATACGCAGTATTTT.

In this sample, this clone turned up a few times. This chain uses TRBV4-1 with TRBJ2-7; 11 bases line up with TRBD2. The CDR3 has 15 amino acids. Germline CDR1 reads MGHRA; CDR2 reads YSYEKL. Trimming cost V 4 bases and J 3 bases; bases outside gene matches: 5. CDR3 DNA: TGCGCCAGCAGCCCGGGACTAGCGGCGAACTACGAGCAGTACTTC. This translates into CASSPGLAANYEQYF.

The chain joins TRBV11-3 to TRBJ2-2; D unclear. This CDR3 has 15 residues. The germline V and J ends were trimmed by 2 bases and 5 bases, with 12 bases remaining between them. Germline V gives CDR1 SGHNT, CDR2 YENEEA. The CDR3 here is CASSLSVGGTGELFF. The CDR3, as DNA: TGTGCCAGCAGCTTATCGGTGGGCGGTACCGGGGAGCTGTTTTTT.

The CDR3 DNA sequence: TGTGCCAGCAGCCCACAGGAGAACTATGGCTACACCTTC. This encodes CASSPQENYGYTF. The chain has TRBV6-1 and TRBJ1-2, with a possible D match to TRBD1 (5 bases). The CDR3 is 13 amino acids. Germline assignment: CDR1 MNHNS and CDR2 SASEGT. V was trimmed by 6 bases and J by 2 bases, leaving 10 bases between them.

The J gene is TRBJ2-7, the V gene TRBV6-6, with D possibly being TRBD1 (5 bases). The CDR3 covers 15 residues. Germline CDR1 reads MNHNY; CDR2 reads SVGAGI (reference sequence). V was clipped by 6 bases and J by 2 bases, with 17 bases between them. The CDR3 nucleotides are TGTGCCAGCAGCACCAGGGAAGGTAGCACCTACGAGCAGTACTTC. It yields the protein CASSTREGSTYEQYF.

V gene TRBV5-5 combines with J gene TRBJ1-3; the D is unclear. The CDR3 extends over 13 amino acids. Per the germline V gene, CDR1 is SGHKS and CDR2 is YYEKEE (reference sequence). V was shortened by 3 bases and J by 0 bases, with 4 bases between the two germline ends. The CDR3, as DNA: TGTGCCAGCAGCTCTTACTCTGGAAACACCATATATTTT. This encodes CASSSYSGNTIYF.

On this clone itself: This sample includes further DNA sequences coding for the same CDR3. The CDR3 reads CAWSVSLNTEAFF. In nucleotides, the CDR3 is TGTGCCTGGAGTGTAAGTTTGAACACTGAAGCTTTCTTT. The chain uses TRBV30 and TRBJ1-1; D ambiguous. Trimming shortened V by 0 bases and J by 0 bases, and 5 bases separated the two germline ends. Germline CDR1 is GTSNPN and CDR2 is SVGIG (reference sequence). The CDR3 is made up of 13 amino acids.

The J gene is TRBJ2-1, the V gene TRBV7-3; TRBD2 might be the D (5 bases). The V and J ends lost 5 bases and 6 bases respectively, with 20 bases between them. Per the germline V gene, CDR1 is SGHTA and CDR2 is FQGTGA. CDR3 length: 16 residues. The DNA of the CDR3 is TGTGCCAGCAGCCCGAACGGGGTAGATGGCTTCAATGAGCAGTTCTTC. Residues: CASSPNGVDGFNEQFF.

The genes are TRBV19 and TRBJ1-1; TRBD1 matches 8 bases. Germline V gene data show CDR1 as LNHDA and CDR2 as SQIVND (reference sequence). With V trimmed by 7 bases and J by 2 bases, 15 bases remained unmatched. The CDR3 runs 17 residues. The CDR3 reads CASIRRQGLSDNTEAFF. Here the CDR3 DNA reads TGTGCCAGTATTCGTCGACAGGGGTTGAGTGATAACACTGAAGCTTTCTTT.